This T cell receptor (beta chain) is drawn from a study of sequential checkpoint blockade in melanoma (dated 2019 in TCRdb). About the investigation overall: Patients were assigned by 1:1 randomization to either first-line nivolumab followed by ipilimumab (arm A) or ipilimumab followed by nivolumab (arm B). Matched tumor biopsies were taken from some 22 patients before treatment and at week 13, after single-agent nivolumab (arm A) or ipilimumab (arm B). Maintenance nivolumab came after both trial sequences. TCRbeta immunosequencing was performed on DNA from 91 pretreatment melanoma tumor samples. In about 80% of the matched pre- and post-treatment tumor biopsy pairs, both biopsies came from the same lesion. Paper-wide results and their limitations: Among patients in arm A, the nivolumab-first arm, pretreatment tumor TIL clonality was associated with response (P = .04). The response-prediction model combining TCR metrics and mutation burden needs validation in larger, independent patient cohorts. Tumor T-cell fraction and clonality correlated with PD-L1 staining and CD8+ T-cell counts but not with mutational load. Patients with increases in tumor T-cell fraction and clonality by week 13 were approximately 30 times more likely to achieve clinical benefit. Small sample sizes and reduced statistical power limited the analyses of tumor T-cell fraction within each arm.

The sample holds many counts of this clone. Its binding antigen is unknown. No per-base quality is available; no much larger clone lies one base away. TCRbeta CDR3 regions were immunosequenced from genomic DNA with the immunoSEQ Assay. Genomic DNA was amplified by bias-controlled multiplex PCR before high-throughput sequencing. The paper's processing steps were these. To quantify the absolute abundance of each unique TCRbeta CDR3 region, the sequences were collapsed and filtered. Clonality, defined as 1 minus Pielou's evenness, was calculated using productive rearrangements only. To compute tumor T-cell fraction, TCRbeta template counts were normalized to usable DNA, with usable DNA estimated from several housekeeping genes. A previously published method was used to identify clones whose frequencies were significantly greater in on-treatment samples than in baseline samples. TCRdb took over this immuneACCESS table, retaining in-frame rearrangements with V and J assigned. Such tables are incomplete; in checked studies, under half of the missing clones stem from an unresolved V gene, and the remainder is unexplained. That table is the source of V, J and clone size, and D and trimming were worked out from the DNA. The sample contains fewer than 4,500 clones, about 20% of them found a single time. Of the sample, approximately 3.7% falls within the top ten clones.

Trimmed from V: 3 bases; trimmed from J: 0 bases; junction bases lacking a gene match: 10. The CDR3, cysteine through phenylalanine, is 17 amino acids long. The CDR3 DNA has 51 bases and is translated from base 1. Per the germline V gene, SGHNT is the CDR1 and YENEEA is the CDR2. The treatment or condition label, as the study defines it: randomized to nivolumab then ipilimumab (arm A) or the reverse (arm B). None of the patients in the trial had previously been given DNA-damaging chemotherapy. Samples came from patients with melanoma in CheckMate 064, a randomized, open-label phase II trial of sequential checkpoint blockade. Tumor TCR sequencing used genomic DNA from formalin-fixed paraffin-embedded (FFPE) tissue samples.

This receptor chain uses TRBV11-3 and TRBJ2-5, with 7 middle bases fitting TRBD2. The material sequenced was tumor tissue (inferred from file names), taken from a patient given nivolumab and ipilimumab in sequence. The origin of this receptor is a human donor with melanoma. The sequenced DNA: TGTGCCAGCAGCTTGGCCCCCGGGACTACTAACCAAGAGACCCAGTACTTC. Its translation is CASSLAPGTTNQETQYF.